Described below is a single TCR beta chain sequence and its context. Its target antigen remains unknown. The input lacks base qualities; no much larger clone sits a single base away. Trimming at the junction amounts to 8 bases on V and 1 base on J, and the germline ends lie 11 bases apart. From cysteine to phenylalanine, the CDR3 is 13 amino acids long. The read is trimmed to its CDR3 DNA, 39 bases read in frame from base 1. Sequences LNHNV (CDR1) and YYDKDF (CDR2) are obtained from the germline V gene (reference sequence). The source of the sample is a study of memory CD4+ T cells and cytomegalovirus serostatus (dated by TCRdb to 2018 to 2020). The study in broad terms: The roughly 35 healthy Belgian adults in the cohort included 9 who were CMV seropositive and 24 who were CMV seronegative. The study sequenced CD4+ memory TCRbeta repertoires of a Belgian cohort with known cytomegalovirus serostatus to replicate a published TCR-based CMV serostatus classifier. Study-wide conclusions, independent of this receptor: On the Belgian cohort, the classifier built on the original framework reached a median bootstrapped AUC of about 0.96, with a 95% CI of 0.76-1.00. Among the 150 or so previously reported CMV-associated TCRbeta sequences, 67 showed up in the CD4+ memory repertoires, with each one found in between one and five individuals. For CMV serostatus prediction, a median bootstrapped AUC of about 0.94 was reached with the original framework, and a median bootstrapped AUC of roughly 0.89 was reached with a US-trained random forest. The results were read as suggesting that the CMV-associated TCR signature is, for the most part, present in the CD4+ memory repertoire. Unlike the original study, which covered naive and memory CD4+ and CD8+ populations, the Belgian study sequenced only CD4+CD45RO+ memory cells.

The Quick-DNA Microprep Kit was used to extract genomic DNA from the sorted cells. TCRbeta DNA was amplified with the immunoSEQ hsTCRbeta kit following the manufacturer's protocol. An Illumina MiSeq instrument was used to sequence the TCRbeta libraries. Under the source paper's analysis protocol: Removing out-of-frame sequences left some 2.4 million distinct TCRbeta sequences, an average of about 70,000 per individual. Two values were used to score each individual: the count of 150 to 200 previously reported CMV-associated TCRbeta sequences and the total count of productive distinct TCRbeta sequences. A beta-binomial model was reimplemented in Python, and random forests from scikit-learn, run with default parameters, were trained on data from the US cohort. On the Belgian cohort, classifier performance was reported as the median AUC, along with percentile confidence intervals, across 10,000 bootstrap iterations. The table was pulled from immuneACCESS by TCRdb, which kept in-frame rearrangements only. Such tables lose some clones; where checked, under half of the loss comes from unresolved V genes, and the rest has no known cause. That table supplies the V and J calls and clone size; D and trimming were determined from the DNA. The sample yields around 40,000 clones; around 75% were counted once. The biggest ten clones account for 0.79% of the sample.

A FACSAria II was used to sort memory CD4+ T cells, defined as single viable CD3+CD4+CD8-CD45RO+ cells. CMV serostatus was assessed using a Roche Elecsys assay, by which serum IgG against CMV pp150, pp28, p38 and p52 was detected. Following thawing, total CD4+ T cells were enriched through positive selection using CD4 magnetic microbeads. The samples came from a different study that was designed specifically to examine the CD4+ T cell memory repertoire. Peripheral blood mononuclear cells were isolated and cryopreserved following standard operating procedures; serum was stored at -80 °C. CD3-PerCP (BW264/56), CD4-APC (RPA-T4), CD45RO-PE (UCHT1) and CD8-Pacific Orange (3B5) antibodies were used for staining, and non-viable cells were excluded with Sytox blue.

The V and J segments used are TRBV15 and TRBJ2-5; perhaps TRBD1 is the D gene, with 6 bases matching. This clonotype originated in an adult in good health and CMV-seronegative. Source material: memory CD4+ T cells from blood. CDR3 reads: CATGTPGQETQYF. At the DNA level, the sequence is TGTGCCACCGGGACACCAGGCCAAGAGACCCAGTACTTC.